This T cell receptor beta chain emerged from a study of shared clonotypes between healthy human individuals. From germline, CDR1 is SEHNR and CDR2 FQNEAQ (reference sequence). The CDR3 length is 17 residues. With V trimmed by 4 bases and J by 3 bases, 9 bases remained unmatched. Findings and caveats of the study: The sole specimen, blood, was sampled, and tissue repertoires likely differ. Incompleteness in sorted-subset sequencing, despite large depth, was shown by rarefaction. Larger estimated richness was generally seen in naive subsets than in memory subsets.

With regard to this clone: Its specificity is not known.

Deep was the level at which the assay was run. Some clones are missing from TCRdb's copy, which holds only in-frame ones; the method was immunoSEQ multiplex PCR. This table has about 2.4 million clones, approximately 93% appearing once. The specimen was naive CD4+ T cells from PBMCs. Subset indicated: CD45RA+ positively selected. The TCR comes from a man between 18 and 35 years old in good health. Some clones in this sample may be carry-over from other donors' samples. J is TRBJ2-3 and V is TRBV7-9; 11 bases are shared with TRBD2. The CDR3 region is CASSSTPRTSGTDTQYF. CDR3 nucleotide sequence: TGTGCCAGCAGCTCGACACCGAGGACTAGCGGGACAGATACGCAGTATTTT. Complete variable domain (other parts from reference TRBV7-9 and TRBJ2-3): DTGVSQNPRHKITKRGQNVTFRCDPISEHNRLYWYRQTLGQGPEFLTYFQNEAQLEKSRLLSDRFSAERPKGSFSTLEIQRTEQGDSAMYLCASSSTPRTSGTDTQYFGPGTRLTVL.